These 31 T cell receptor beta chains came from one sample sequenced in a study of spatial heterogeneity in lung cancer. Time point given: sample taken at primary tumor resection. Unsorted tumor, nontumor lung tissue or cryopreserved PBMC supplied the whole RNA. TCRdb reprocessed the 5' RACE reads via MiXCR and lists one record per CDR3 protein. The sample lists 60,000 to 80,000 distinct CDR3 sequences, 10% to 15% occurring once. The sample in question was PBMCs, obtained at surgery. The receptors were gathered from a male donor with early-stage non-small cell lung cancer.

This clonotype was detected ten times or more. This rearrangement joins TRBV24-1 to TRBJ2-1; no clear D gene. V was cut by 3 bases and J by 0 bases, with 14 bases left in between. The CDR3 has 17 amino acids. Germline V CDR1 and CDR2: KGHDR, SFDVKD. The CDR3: CATSDTRNRDSYNEQFF. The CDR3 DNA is TGTGCCACCAGTGATACCCGTAATAGGGACTCCTACAATGAGCAGTTCTTC.

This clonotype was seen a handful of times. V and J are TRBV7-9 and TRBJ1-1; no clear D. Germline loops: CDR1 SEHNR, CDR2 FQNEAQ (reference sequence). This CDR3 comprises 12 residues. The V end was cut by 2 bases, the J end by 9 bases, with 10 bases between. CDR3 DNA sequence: TGTGCCAGCAGCTTATACAGATCTCAAGCTTTCTTT. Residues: CASSLYRSQAFF. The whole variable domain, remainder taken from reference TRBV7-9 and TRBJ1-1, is DTGVSQNPRHKITKRGQNVTFRCDPISEHNRLYWYRQTLGQGPEFLTYFQNEAQLEKSRLLSDRFSAERPKGSFSTLEIQRTEQGDSAMYLCASSLYRSQAFFGQGTRLTVV.

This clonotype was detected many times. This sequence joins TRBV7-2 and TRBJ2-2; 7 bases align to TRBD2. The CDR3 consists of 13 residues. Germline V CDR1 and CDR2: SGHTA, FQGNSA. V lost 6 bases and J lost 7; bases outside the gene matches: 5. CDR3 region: CASRRETGGELFF. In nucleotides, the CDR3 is TGTGCCAGCAGGCGGGAGACCGGCGGGGAGCTGTTTTTT.

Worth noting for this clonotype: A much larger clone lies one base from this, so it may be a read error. The CDR3: CVSSLETGSYEQYF. The CDR3 DNA reads as TGCGTCAGCAGCCTAGAAACAGGCTCCTACGAGCAGTACTTC. This sequence joins TRBV4-1 and TRBJ2-7; D is perhaps TRBD1 (5 bases). Germline V CDR1 and CDR2: MGHRA, YSYEKL. This CDR3 contains 14 residues.

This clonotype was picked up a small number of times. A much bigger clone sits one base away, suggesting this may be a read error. The CDR3 nucleotides are TGTGCCAGCAGCCGGGACAGATCCTACAATGAGCAGTTCTTC. Protein sequence: CASSRDRSYNEQFF. V usage is TRBV2 and J usage is TRBJ2-1; 7 positions match TRBD1. Germline V gene data show CDR1 as SNHLY and CDR2 as FYNNEI. V was pared by 6 bases and J by 1 base, with 3 bases of the junction left unmatched. The CDR3 length is 14 residues.

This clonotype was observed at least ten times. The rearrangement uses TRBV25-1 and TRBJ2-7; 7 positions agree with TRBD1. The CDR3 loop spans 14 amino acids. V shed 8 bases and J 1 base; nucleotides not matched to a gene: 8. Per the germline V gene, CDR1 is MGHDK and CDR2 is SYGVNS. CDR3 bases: TGTGCCAGCGCCGGGACAGACATATCCTACGAGCAGTACTTC. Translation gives CASAGTDISYEQYF.

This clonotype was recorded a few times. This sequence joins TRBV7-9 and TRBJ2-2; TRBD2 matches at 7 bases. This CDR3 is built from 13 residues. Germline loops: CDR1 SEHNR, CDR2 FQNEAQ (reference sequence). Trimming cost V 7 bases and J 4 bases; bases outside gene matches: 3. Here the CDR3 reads CASKRDLTGELFF. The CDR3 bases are TGTGCCAGCAAGCGGGACCTCACCGGGGAGCTGTTTTTT.

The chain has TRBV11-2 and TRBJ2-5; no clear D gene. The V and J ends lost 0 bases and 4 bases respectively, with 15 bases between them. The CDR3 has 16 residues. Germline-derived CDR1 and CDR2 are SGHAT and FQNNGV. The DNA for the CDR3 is TGTGCCAGCAGCTTAGATGGCGGCGCCCGACGAGAGACCCAGTACTTC. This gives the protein CASSLDGGARRETQYF.

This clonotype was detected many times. In DNA form, the CDR3 reads TGTGCCACCAGTGATTCCACAGGGGTGGAATACAATGAGCAGTTCTTC. It codes for CATSDSTGVEYNEQFF. The chain uses TRBV24-1 and TRBJ2-1; the match to TRBD1 covers 7 bases. Germline V gene sequence: CDR1 KGHDR, CDR2 SFDVKD. CDR3 length equals 16 residues. The V and J ends lost 2 bases and 4 bases, in that order; junction bases with no gene match: 7.

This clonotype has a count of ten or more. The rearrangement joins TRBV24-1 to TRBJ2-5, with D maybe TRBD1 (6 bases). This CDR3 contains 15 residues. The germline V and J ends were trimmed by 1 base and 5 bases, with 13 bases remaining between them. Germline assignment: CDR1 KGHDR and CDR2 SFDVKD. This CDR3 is CATSDLGTGRETQYF. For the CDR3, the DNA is TGTGCCACCAGTGATTTAGGTACAGGGCGTGAGACCCAGTACTTC.

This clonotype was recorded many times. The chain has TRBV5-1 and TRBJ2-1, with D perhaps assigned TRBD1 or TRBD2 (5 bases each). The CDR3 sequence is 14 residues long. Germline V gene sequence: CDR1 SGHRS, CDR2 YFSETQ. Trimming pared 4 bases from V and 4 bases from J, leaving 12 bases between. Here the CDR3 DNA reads TGCGCCAGCAGCCCGGGGACGGGGTACAATGAGCAGTTCTTC. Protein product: CASSPGTGYNEQFF.

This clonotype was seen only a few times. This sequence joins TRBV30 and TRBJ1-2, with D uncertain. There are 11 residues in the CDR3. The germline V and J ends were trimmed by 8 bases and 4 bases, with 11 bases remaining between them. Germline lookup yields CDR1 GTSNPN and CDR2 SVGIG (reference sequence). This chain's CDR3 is CASSDGYGYTF. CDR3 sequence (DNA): TGTGCCAGCTCCGACGGCTATGGCTACACCTTC.

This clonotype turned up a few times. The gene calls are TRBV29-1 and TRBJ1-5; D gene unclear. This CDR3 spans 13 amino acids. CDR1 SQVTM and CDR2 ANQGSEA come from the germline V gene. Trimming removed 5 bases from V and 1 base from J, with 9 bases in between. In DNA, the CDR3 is TGCAGCGTTTCAGGCGGGAGCAATCAGCCCCAGCATTTT. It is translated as CSVSGGSNQPQHF.

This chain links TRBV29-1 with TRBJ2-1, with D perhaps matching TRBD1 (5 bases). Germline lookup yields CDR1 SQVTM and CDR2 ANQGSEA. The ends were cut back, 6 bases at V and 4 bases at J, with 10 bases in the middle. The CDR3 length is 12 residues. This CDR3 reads CSVVRVYNEQFF. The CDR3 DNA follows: TGCAGCGTCGTCAGGGTTTACAATGAGCAGTTCTTC.

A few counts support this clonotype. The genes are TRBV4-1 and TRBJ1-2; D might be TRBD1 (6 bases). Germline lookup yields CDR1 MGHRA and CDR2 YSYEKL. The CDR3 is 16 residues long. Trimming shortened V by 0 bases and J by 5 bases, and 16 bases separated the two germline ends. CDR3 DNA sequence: TGCGCCAGCAGCCAAGATTATGGGAGCACAGGGTATGGCTACACCTTC. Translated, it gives CASSQDYGSTGYGYTF.

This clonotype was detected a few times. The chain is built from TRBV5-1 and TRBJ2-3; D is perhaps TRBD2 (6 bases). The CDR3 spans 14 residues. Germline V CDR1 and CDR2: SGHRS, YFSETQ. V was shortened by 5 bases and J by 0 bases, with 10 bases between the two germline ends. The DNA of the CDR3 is TGCGCCAGCAGAGGAGGGGTCAGCACAGATACGCAGTATTTT. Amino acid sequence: CASRGGVSTDTQYF.

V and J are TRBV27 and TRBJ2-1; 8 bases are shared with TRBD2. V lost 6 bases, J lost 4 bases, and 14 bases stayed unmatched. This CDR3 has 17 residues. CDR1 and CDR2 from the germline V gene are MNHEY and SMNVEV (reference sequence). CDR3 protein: CASSEGAGTSGYNEQFF. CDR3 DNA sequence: TGTGCCAGCAGCGAAGGGGCGGGCACTAGCGGTTACAATGAGCAGTTCTTC.

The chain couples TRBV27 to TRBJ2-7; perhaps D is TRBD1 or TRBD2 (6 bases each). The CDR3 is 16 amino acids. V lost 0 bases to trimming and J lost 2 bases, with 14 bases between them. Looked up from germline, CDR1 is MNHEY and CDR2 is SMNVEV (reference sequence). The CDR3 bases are TGTGCCAGCAGTTTATCGGGACTCTCAGGGGCCTACGAGCAGTACTTC. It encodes CASSLSGLSGAYEQYF.

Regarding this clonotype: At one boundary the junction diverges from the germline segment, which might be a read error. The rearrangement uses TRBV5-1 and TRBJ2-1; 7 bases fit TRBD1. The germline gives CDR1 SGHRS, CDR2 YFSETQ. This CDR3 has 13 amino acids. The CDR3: CVSSLGQVAEQFF. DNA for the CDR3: TGCGTCAGCAGCCTCGGACAGGTGGCTGAGCAGTTCTTC. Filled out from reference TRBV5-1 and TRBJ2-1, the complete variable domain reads KAGVTQTPRYLIKTRGQQVTLSCSPISGHRSVSWYQQTPGQGLQFLFEYFSETQRNKGNFPGRFSGRQFSNSRSEMNVSTLELGDSALYLCVSSLGQVAEQFFGPGTRLTVL.

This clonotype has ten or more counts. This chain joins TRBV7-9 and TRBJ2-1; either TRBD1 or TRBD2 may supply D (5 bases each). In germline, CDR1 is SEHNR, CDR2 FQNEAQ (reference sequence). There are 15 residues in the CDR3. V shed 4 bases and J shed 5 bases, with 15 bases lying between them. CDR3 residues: CASSSTVSGHNEQFF. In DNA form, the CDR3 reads TGTGCCAGCAGCTCGACAGTATCGGGACACAATGAGCAGTTCTTC. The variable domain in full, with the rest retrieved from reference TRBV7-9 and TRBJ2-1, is DTGVSQNPRHKITKRGQNVTFRCDPISEHNRLYWYRQTLGQGPEFLTYFQNEAQLEKSRLLSDRFSAERPKGSFSTLEIQRTEQGDSAMYLCASSSTVSGHNEQFFGPGTRLTVL.

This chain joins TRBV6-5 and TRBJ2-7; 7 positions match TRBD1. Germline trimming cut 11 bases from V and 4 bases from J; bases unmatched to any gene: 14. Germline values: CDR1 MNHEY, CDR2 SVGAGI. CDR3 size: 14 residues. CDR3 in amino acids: CAAARDSRGYEQYF. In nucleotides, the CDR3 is TGTGCCGCCGCCAGGGACAGTCGTGGGTACGAGCAGTACTTC.

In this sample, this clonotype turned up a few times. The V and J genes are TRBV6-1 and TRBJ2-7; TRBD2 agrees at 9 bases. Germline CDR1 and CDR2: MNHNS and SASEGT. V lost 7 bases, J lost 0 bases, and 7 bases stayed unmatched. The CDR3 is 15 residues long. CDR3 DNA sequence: TGTGCCAGCAACGTGCCGGGACTAGCCTCCTACGAGCAGTACTTC. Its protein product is CASNVPGLASYEQYF.

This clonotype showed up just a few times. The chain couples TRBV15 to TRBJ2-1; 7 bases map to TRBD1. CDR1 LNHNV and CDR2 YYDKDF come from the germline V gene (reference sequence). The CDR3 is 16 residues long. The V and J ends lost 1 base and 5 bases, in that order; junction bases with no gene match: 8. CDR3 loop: CATSRGTTGDHNEQFF. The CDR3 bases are TGTGCCACCAGCAGAGGGACCACAGGGGACCACAATGAGCAGTTCTTC.

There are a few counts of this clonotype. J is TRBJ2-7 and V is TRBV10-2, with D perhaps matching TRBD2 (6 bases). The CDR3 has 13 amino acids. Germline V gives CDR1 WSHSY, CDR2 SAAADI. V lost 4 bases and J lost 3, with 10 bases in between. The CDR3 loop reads CASSVTDYYEQYF. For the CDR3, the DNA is TGCGCCAGCAGTGTCACGGACTACTACGAGCAGTACTTC.

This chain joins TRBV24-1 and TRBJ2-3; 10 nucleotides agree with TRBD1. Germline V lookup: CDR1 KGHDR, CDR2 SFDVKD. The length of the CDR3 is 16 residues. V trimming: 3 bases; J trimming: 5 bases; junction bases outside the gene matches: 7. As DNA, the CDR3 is TGTGCCACCAGTGATGCCCGGACAGGGGGATTAGATACGCAGTATTTT. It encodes CATSDARTGGLDTQYF.

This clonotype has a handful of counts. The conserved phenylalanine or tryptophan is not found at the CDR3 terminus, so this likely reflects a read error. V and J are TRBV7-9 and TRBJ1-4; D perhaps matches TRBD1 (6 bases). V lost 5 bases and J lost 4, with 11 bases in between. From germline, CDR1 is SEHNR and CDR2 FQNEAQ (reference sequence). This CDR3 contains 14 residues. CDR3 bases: TGTGCCAGCAGCCGGAACAGGGATAATGAAAAACTGTTTTCT. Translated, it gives CASSRNRDNEKLFS.

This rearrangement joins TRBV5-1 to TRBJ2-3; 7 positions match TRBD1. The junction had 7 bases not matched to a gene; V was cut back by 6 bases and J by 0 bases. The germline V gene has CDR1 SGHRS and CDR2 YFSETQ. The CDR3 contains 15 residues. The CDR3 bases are TGCGCCAGCAAGGGACAGCTTACTAGCACAGATACGCAGTATTTT. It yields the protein CASKGQLTSTDTQYF.

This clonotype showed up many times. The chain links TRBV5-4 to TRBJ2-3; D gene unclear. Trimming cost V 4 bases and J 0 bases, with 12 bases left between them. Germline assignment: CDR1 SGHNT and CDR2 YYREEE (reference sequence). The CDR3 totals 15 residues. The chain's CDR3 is CASSPGEGSTDTQYF. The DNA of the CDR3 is TGTGCCAGCAGCCCCGGTGAAGGGAGCACAGATACGCAGTATTTT.

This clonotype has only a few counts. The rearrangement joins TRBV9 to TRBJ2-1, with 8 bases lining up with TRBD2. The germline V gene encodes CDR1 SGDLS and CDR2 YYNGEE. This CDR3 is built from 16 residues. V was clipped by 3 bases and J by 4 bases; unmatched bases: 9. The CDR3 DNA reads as TGTGCCAGCAGCGAGAGGGCTAGCGGGTTATACAATGAGCAGTTCTTC. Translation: CASSERASGLYNEQFF.

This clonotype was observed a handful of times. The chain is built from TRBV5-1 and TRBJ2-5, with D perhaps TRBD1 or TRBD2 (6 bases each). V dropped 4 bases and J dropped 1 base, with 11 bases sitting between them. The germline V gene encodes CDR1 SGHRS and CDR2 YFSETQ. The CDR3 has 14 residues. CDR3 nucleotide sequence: TGCGCCAGCAGCGACGGGGGCCTCCAAGAGACCCAGTACTTC. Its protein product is CASSDGGLQETQYF.

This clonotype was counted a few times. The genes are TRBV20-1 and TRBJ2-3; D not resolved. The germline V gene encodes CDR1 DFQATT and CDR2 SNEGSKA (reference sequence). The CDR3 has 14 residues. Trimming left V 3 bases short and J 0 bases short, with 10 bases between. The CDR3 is CSASVGRSTDTQYF. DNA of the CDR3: TGCAGTGCTAGCGTCGGCCGGAGCACAGATACGCAGTATTTT.